These 9 T cell receptor beta chains originate from one sample sequenced in a study of T cells in Graves' hyperthyroidism and ophthalmopathy. RNA transcripts served as the template for amplifying TCR beta CDR3 regions. An initial round of RT-PCR targeting the TCR CDR3 relied on the HTBI primer set. In TCRdb, the multiplex PCR reads were re-called with MiXCR into one record per CDR3 protein. The sample has 500,000 to 800,000 distinct CDR3 sequences; about 45% are singletons. Source material: peripheral blood or thyroid tissue (not recorded which). The receptors stem from an adult man with Graves' disease, either hyperthyroidism or ophthalmopathy (not recorded which).

A word on this clonotype: This may be a read error, as it is one base from a much larger clone. The CDR3 nucleotides are TGTGCTAGCAGTCGGACAGGATTGCAAGAGACCCAGTACTTC. Amino acid sequence: CASSRTGLQETQYF. The chain joins TRBV7-7 to TRBJ2-5, with 7 bases lining up with TRBD1. The CDR3 totals 14 residues. Germline lookup yields CDR1 SSHAT and CDR2 FNYEAQ (reference sequence).

In its sample, this clonotype was seen many times. Possible read error: a much larger clone is one base away. Written as DNA, the CDR3 is TGCAGCGTTGCAGGGGGCGATGGCTACACCTTC. Protein sequence: CSVAGGDGYTF. This chain uses TRBV29-1 with TRBJ1-2; 8 bases match TRBD1. This CDR3 contains 11 residues. Germline V lookup: CDR1 SQVTM, CDR2 ANQGSEA. Trimming took 4 bases from V and 6 from J; bases not matched to a gene: 1.

As regards this clonotype: The germline gene is not matched at one end of the junction; a read error may be the cause. The rearrangement uses TRBV10-3 and TRBJ1-1; D perhaps matches TRBD1 (6 bases). Germline CDR1 reads ENHRY; CDR2 reads SYGVKD. This CDR3 is built from 17 residues. In nucleotides, the CDR3 is TGTGCCACCAGTGAGTGGGGGCAGGGGATGGAGAACACTGAAGCTTTCTTT. This codes for CATSEWGQGMENTEAFF.

This clonotype was seen ten or more times. The rearrangement uses TRBV7-8 and TRBJ1-5; D not certain. The CDR3 is made up of 14 amino acids. Per germline, CDR1 SGHVS and CDR2 FQNEAQ. Trimming cost V 2 bases and J 4 bases, with 9 bases left between them. The CDR3 DNA is TGTGCCAGCAGCTTACCGGGGTTGAATCAGCCCCAGCATTTT. This translates into CASSLPGLNQPQHF.

The chain employs TRBV5-1 and TRBJ1-1; D remains ambiguous. The germline gives CDR1 SGHRS, CDR2 YFSETQ. The CDR3 sequence is 15 residues long. Trimming stripped 4 bases from V and 8 bases from J, with 21 bases between. In DNA form, the CDR3 reads TGCGCCAGCAGCCTCCTGGGGTCCTCCCGGGCAGAAGCTTTCTTT. Its translation is CASSLLGSSRAEAFF. Full variable domain (outside the CDR3, taken from reference TRBV5-1 and TRBJ1-1): KAGVTQTPRYLIKTRGQQVTLSCSPISGHRSVSWYQQTPGQGLQFLFEYFSETQRNKGNFPGRFSGRQFSNSRSEMNVSTLELGDSALYLCASSLLGSSRAEAFFGQGTRLTVV.

This clonotype was seen just once. V gene TRBV29-1 combines with J gene TRBJ2-5; 8 nucleotides match TRBD1. V shed 2 bases, J shed 2 bases, and the junction held 4 bases outside the gene matches. The CDR3 extends over 14 amino acids. Germline CDR1 SQVTM, CDR2 ANQGSEA. CDR3 loop: CSVETGTGQETQYF. In DNA, the CDR3 is TGCAGCGTTGAAACCGGGACAGGACAAGAGACCCAGTACTTC.

The J gene is TRBJ1-1, the V gene TRBV14; D not resolved. This CDR3 contains 16 residues. In germline, CDR1 is SGHDN, CDR2 FVKESK. The V end was cut by 0 bases, the J end by 0 bases, with 11 bases between. The CDR3 region is CASSQDHRYMNTEAFF. The CDR3 DNA is TGTGCCAGCAGCCAAGATCACAGATATATGAACACTGAAGCTTTCTTT. Full variable domain (remainder filled in from reference TRBV14 and TRBJ1-1): EAGVTQFPSHSVIEKGQTVTLRCDPISGHDNLYWYRRVMGKEIKFLLHFVKESKQDESGMPNNRFLAERTGGTYSTLKVQPAELEDSGVYFCASSQDHRYMNTEAFFGQGTRLTVV.

V gene TRBV29-1 combines with J gene TRBJ1-2; D is uncertain. CDR1 is SQVTM and CDR2 is ANQGSEA in the germline V gene. Trimming took 8 bases from V and 8 from J, leaving 12 bases between them. The CDR3 loop spans 10 amino acids. The CDR3 sequence is CSLWGRGYTF. DNA of the CDR3: TGCAGCTTATGGGGAAGGGGCTACACCTTC.

Comments on this clonotype: The missing conserved phenylalanine or tryptophan at the end of this CDR3 makes a read error likely. The limits of the CDR3 on the DNA are not certain, so only TCRdb's listed CDR3 is given. The chain joins TRBV5-4 to TRBJ1-4. The CDR3 is 8 amino acids in total, end residues counted. CDR1 SGHNT and CDR2 YYREEE come from the germline V gene (reference sequence). CDR3 in amino acids: CASSPSPG.